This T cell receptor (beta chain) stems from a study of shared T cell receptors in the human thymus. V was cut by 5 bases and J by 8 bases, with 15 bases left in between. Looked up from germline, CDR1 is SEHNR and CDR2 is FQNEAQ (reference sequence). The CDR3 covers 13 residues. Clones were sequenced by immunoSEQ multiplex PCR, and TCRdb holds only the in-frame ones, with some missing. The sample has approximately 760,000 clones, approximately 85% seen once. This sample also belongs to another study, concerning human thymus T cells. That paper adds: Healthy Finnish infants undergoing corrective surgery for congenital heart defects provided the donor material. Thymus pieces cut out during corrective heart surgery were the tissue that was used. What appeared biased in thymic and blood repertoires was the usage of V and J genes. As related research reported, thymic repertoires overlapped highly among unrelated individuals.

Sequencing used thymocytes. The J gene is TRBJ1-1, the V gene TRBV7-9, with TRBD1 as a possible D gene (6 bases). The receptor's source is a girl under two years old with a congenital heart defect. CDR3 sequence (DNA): TGTGCCAGCAGCCCTCTCCCAGGGGACGAAGCTTTCTTT. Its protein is CASSPLPGDEAFF.